A selection of T cell receptor beta chains follows, all from one sample in a study of graft-versus-host responses after intestinal transplantation. The table came from immunoSEQ multiplex PCR; TCRdb's copy has only in-frame clones and leaves some out. The sample yields 20,000 to 25,000 clones, 89% seen once. The sequencing here drew on PBMCs, taken roughly ten weeks after intestinal transplantation. The source of these receptors is a human patient who received an intestinal transplant, so some T cells may come from the graft donor. The CDR3 runs from the conserved cysteine through the conserved F or W. D genes are given only for firm matches. Only some rows state a clone size, as once, few, many or a class for expanded clones.

V	D	J	size	DNA	CDR3
TRBV4-3	TRBD2	TRBJ2-3	NA	TGCGCCAGCAGCCAAGATCAACCAGCGGGGGACACAGATACGCAGTATTTT	CASSQDQPAGDTDTQYF
TRBV6-8	NA	TRBJ2-2	NA	TGTGCCAGCAGTTATGGGCAGGGATTTAACACCGGGGAGCTGTTTTTT	CASSYGQGFNTGELFF
TRBV7-9	NA	TRBJ1-2	NA	TGTGCCAGCAGCTTAGCGCTCCCTAACGTTTATGGCTACACCTTC	CASSLALPNVYGYTF
TRBV11-2	NA	TRBJ1-1	NA	TGTGCCAGCAGCGCCCTTTTCGCCACTGAAGCTTTCTTT	CASSALFATEAFF
TRBV6-1	NA	TRBJ2-2	NA	TGTGCCAGCAGTGTAGGGGGGGACACCGGGGAGCTGTTTTTT	CASSVGGDTGELFF
TRBV4-3	NA	TRBJ1-5	once	TGCGCCAGCAGCCAAGATAGGGGGTGGGATCAGCCCCAGCATTTT	CASSQDRGWDQPQHF
TRBV11-2	NA	TRBJ2-7	NA	TGTGCCAGCAGCTTAGTAGGGGGGCCTACCTACGAGCAGTACTTC	CASSLVGGPTYEQYF
TRBV25-1	NA	TRBJ1-6	NA	TGTGCCAGCAGTGAATCGGGGGTGGGAGGGTCACCCCTCCACTTT	CASSESGVGGSPLHF
TRBV2	NA	TRBJ1-1	NA	TGTGCCAGCAGTGTTCAGGGAGAAACTGAAGCTTTCTTT	CASSVQGETEAFF
TRBV11-2	NA	TRBJ2-7	NA	TGTACCAGCAGCTTAGCTGGCGAGCAGTACTTC	CTSSLAGEQYF
TRBV9	TRBD1	TRBJ2-4	NA	TGTGCCAGCAGCGCGCCACAGGGGGTTCGGTCGGCCAAAAACATTCAGTACTTC	CASSAPQGVRSAKNIQYF
TRBV7-2	TRBD2	TRBJ2-7	NA	TGTGCCAGCAGCTGGGGACTAGCGGGGGACCTCGGGTACGAGCAGTACTTC	CASSWGLAGDLGYEQYF
TRBV19	TRBD2	TRBJ2-5	NA	TGTGCCAGTAGTATAGGCGGGGGAGCCGGAAAGACCCAGTACTTC	CASSIGGGAGKTQYF
TRBV4-3	TRBD1	TRBJ2-7	NA	TGCGCCAGCAGCCAAGACCACAGGGGGCCCTACGAGCAGTACTTC	CASSQDHRGPYEQYF
TRBV5-4	TRBD2	TRBJ2-7	NA	TGTGCCAGCAGCCAGTTAAGGGAGGGGCCCTACGAGCAGTACTTC	CASSQLREGPYEQYF
TRBV7-8	TRBD1	TRBJ2-4	NA	TGTGCCAGCAGTTCCGGGACAGGCTTGAACATTCAGTACTTC	CASSSGTGLNIQYF
TRBV30	NA	TRBJ2-7	once	TGTGCCTGGAGCGCCGGGACGCTTTACGAGCAGTACTTC	CAWSAGTLYEQYF
TRBV5-1	NA	TRBJ1-2	NA	TGCGCCAGCAGCTTGGGGGGACTCTATGGCTACACCTTC	CASSLGGLYGYTF